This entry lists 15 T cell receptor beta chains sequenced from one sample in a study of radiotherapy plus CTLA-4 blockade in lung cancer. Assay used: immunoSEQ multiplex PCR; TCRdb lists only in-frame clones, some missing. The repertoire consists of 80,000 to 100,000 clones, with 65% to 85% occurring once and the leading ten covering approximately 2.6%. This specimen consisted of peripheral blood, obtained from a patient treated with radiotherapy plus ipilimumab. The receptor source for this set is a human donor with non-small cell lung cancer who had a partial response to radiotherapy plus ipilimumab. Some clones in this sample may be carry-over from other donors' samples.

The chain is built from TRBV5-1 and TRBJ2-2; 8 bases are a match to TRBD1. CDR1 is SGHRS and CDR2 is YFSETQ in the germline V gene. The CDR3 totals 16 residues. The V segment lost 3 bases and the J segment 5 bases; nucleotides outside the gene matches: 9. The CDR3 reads CASSWTGSVWTGELFF. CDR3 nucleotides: TGCGCCAGCAGCTGGACAGGGTCGGTATGGACCGGGGAGCTGTTTTTT.

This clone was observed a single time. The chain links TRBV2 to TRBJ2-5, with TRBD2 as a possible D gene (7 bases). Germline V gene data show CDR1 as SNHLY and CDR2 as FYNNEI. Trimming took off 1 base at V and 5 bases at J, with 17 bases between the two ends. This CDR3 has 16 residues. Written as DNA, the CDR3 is TGTGCCAGCAGTGAAGAGGGAGGGGGAAGAGGCGAGACCCAGTACTTC. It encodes CASSEEGGGRGETQYF.

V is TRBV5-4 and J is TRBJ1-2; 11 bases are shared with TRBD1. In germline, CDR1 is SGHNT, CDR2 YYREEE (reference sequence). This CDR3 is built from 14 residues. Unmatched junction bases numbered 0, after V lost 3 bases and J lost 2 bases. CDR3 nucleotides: TGTGCCAGCAGCTGGGACAGGGGGAACTATGGCTACACCTTC. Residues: CASSWDRGNYGYTF.

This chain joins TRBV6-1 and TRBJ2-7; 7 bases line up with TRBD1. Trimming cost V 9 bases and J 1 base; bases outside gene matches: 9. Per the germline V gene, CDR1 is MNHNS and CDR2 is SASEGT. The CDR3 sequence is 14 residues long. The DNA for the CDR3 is TGTGCCAGTCTTCCCCGGGACAGATCCTACGAGCAGTACTTC. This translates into CASLPRDRSYEQYF.

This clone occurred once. CDR3 in amino acids: CASSLGQTTRGYEKLFF. CDR3 DNA sequence: TGCGCCAGCAGCTTGGGACAAACAACCCGGGGATATGAAAAACTGTTTTTT. The chain carries TRBV5-1 and TRBJ1-4; D not certain. Trimming took off 0 bases at V and 6 bases at J, with 18 bases between the two ends. This CDR3 has 17 amino acids. Germline V CDR1 and CDR2: SGHRS, YFSETQ.

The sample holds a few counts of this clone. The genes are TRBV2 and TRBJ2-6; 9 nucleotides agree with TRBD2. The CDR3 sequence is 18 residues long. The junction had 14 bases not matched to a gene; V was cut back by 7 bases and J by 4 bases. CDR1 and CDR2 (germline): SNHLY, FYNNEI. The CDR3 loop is CASNLRRLAGVGANVLTF. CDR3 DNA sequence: TGTGCCAGCAACCTTCGGCGGTTAGCGGGAGTGGGGGCCAACGTCCTGACTTTC.

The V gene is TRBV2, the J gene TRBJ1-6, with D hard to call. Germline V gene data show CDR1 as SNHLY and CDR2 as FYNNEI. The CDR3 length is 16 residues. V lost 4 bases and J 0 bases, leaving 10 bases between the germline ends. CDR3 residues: CASSGGLSSYNSPLHF. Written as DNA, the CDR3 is TGTGCCAGCAGTGGCGGCCTGAGCTCCTATAATTCACCCCTCCACTTT.

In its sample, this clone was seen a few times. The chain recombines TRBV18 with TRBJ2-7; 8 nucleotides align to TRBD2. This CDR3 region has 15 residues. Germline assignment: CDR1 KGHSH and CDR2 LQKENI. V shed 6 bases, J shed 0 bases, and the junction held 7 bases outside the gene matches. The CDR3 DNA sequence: TGTGCCAGCTCGTCCGGCGGGGGGCCCTCCTACGAGCAGTACTTC. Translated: CASSSGGGPSYEQYF.

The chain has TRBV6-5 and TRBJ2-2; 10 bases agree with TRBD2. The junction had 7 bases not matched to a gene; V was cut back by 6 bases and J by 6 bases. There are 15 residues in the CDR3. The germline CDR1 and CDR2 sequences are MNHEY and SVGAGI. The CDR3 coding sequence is TGTGCCAGCAGAACCAGCGGGGGGGCCCCCGGGGAGCTGTTTTTT. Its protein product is CASRTSGGAPGELFF.

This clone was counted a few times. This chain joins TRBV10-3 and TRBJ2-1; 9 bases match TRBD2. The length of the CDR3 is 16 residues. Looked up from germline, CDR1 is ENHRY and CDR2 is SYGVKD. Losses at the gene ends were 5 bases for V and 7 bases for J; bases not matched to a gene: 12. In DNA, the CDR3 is TGTGCCATCAGTACACCGGGACTAGCCAAGACGAATGAGCAGTTCTTC. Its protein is CAISTPGLAKTNEQFF.

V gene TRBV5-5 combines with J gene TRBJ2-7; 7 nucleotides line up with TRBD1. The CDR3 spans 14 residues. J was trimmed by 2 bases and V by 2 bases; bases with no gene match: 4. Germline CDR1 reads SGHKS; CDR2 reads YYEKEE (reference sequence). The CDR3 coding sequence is TGTGCCAGCAGCTTCCGACAGGGCCCCTACGAGCAGTACTTC. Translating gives CASSFRQGPYEQYF.

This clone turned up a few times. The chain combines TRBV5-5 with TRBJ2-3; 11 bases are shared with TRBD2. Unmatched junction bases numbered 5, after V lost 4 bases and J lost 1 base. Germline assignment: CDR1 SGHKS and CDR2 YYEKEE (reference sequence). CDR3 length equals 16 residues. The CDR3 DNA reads TGTGCCAGCAGCCTAGAACTAGCGGGAGGCACAGATACGCAGTATTTT. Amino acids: CASSLELAGGTDTQYF.

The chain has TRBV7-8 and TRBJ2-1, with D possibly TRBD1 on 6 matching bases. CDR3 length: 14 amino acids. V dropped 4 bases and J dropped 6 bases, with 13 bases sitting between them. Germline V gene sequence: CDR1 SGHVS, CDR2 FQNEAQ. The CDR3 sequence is CASSWTEVSNEQFF. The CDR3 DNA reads TGTGCCAGCAGCTGGACAGAAGTGTCCAATGAGCAGTTCTTC.

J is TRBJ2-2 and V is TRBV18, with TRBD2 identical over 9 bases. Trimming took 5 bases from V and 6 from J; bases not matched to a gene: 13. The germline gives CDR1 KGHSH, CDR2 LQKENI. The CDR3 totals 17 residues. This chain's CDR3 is CASSSMAGTSLSGELFF. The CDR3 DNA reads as TGTGCCAGCTCATCGATGGCCGGGACTAGCCTGTCCGGGGAGCTGTTTTTT.

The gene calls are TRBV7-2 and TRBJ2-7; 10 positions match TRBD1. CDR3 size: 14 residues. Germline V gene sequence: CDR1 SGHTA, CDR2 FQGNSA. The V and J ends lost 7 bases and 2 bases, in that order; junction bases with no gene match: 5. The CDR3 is CASNTGTGAYEQYF. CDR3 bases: TGTGCCAGCAACACCGGGACAGGGGCCTACGAGCAGTACTTC.